This TCR beta chain was recovered during a study of T cell responses to AZD1222 COVID-19 vaccine (dated by TCRdb to the early 2020s). For the study in its entirety: AZD1222 recipients with second doses at about 4 weeks or about 12 weeks were pooled, because spike-specific TCR depth and breadth did not differ between schedules. A total of more than 230 trial participants underwent TCR sequencing, of whom nearly 210 had received two doses of AZD1222 and approximately 26 had received two doses of the MenACWY control vaccine. Trial participants were enrolled into age subgroups of 18-55, 56-69 and 70-plus years, which contained about 150, 28 and 57 TCR-sequenced participants, respectively. Points the paper makes about the study in general: The whole spike protein was spanned by vaccine-associated CD4 TCRs, and dominant responses were seen in regions 160-218 and 743-854. Conclusions about previously exposed vaccinees are limited, since just a handful of AZD1222 recipients were seropositive for SARS-CoV-2 at baseline. Because no day 14 peak-response samples were available, the repertoires could be characterized only after the peak T cell response. In the small 56-69-year group, the increase in depth fell short of significance, most likely because of low power. Reportedly, close to half of the unique spike-specific TCRs recognized epitopes lying outside the regions that are mutated in the B.1.351 and B.1.1.7 variants. Participants were mostly white British, with more females than males. The authors suggested clonal diversity may have been underestimated. After two AZD1222 doses, both the breadth and the depth of spike-specific TCRs were significantly higher than at day 0 and than in MenACWY recipients.

The time point label on this specimen signifies: baseline before first vaccination. Vaccinee samples came from UK trials COV001 and COV002, including a single-blind randomized controlled phase 2/3 trial of AZD1222 (ChAdOx1 nCoV-19) in healthy adults. For TCRbeta chain sequencing, PBMC samples were collected from trial participants at day 0 and at day 28 after the second dose. The CDR3 regions of human TCRbeta chains were subjected to immunosequencing. The study's processing was this. TCRs in the repertoires were matched against a reference library of SARS-CoV-2-specific TCRs that had been generated with the MIRA antigen-specificity platform. Breadth was defined as the fraction of unique TCRs that were SARS-CoV-2-associated. Depth was defined as the fraction of total T cells that were SARS-CoV-2-associated. Using the MIRA data, each spike-specific TCR was mapped to the spike region that the TCR reacts to and placed in a CD4 or CD8 class. Log10-transformed breadth and depth values were compared by one-way ANOVA with Sidak's multiple comparisons tests. TCRdb took this table from immuneACCESS and kept in-frame rearrangements with V and J called. Such tables lack part of the clones; where checked against another copy, unresolved V genes explain under half of the gap, and the rest is unexplained. V and J calls and clone size come straight from that table; D and trimming were deduced from the DNA. In all, the sample holds around 110,000 clones, and almost 90% of those were seen once. In total, the top ten clones hold about 5% of the sample.

V is cut by 5 bases and J by 5 bases, and the space between the germline ends is 13 bases. The CDR3 numbers 13 residues from cysteine through phenylalanine. The kept DNA is CDR3 alone, 39 bases in frame from the first base. CDR1 and CDR2 were assigned from the germline V gene as KGHSH and LQKENI. For this clone: Its target antigen remains unknown. No base quality values were provided; no much bigger clone lies one nucleotide off.

The sequence links TRBV18 to TRBJ2-7; perhaps TRBD1 is the D gene, with 6 bases matching. The sample consisted of peripheral blood, taken on day 0 of AZD1222 vaccination. The sequence derives from an adult in good health. The CDR3 protein: CASSYYRDNEQYF. The nucleotide sequence reads as follows: TGTGCCAGCTCATATTACAGGGACAACGAGCAGTACTTC.